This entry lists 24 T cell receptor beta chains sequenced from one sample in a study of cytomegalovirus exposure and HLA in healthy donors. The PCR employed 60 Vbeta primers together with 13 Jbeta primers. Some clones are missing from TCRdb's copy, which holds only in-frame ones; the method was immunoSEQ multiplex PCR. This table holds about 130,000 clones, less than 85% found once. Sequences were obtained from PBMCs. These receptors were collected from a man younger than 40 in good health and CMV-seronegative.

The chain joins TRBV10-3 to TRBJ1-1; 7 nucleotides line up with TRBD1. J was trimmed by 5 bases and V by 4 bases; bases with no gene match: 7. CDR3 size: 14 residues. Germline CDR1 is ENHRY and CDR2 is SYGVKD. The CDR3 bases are TGTGCCATCAGTGCACAGGGGCGGAGGACTGAAGCTTTCTTT. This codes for CAISAQGRRTEAFF.

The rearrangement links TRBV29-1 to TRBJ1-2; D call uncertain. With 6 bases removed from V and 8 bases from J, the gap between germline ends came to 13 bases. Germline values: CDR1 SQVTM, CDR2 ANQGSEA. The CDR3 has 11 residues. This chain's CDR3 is CSVAGSGGYTF. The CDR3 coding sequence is TGCAGCGTCGCTGGCTCAGGCGGCTACACCTTC.

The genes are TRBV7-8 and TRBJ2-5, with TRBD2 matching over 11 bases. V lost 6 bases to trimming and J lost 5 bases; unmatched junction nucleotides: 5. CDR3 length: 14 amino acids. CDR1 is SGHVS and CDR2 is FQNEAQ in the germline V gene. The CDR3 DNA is TGTGCCAGCAGGGACCCTAGCGGGAGGGAGACCCAGTACTTC. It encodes CASRDPSGRETQYF.

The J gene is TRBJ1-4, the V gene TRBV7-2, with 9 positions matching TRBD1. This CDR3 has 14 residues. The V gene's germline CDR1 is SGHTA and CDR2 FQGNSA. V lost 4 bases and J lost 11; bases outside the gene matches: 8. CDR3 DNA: TGTGCCAGCAGCTCGGGACAGGGCCAGACCAAACTGTTTTTT. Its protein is CASSSGQGQTKLFF.

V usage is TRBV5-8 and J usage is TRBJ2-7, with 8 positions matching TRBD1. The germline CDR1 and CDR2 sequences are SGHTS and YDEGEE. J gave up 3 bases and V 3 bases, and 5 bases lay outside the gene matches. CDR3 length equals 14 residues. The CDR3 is CASSSSGQGYEQYF. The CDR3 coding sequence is TGTGCCAGCAGCTCTTCCGGACAGGGCTACGAGCAGTACTTC.

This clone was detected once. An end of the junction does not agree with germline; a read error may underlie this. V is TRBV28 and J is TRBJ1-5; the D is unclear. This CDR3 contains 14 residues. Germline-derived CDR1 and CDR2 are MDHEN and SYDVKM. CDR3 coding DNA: TGTGCCAGCAAACTCCGGGATAGCAATCAGCCCCAGAATTTT. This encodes CASKLRDSNQPQNF.

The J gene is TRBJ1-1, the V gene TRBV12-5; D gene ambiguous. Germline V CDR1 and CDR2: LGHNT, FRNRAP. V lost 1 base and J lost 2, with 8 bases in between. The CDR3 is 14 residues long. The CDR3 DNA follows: TGTGCTAGTGGTTTGGGGCCAAGAAACACTGAAGCTTTCTTT. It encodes CASGLGPRNTEAFF.

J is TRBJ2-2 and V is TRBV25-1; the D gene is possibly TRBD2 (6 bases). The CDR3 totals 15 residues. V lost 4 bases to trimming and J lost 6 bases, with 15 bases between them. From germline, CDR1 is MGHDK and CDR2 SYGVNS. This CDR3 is CASSVSGGRAGELFF. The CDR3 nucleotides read TGTGCCAGCAGTGTATCCGGGGGACGGGCCGGGGAGCTGTTTTTT. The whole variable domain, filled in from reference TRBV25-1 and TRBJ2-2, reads EADIYQTPRYLVIGTGKKITLECSQTMGHDKMYWYQQDPGMELHLIHYSYGVNSTEKGDLSSESTVSRIRTEHFPLTLESARPSHTSQYLCASSVSGGRAGELFFGEGSRLTVL.

CDR3 in amino acids: CASSVNARDRGLGSTDTQYF. CDR3 DNA: TGTGCCAGCAGCGTAAACGCCCGGGACAGGGGGTTGGGAAGCACAGATACGCAGTATTTT. The chain uses TRBV13 and TRBJ2-3; 11 bases agree with TRBD1. The CDR3 has 20 residues. The V and J ends lost 5 bases and 0 bases, in that order; junction bases with no gene match: 16. Looked up from germline, CDR1 is PRHDT and CDR2 is FYEKMQ (reference sequence).

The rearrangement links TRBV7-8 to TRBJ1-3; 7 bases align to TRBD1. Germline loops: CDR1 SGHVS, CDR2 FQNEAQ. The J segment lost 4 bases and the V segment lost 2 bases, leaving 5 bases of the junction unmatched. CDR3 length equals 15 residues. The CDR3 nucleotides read TGTGCCAGCAGCTTAAGAGGAGGGGGCGGAAACACCATATATTTT. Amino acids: CASSLRGGGGNTIYF. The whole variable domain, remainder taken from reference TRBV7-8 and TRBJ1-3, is GAGVSQSPRYKVAKRGQDVALRCDPISGHVSLFWYQQALGQGPEFLTYFQNEAQLDKSGLPSDRFFAERPEGSVSTLKIQRTQQEDSAVYLCASSLRGGGGNTIYFGEGSWLTVV.

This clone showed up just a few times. Written as DNA, the CDR3 is TGTGCCAGCAGCCCTCGCGGTGACAATGAGCAGTTCTTC. This translates into CASSPRGDNEQFF. The chain employs TRBV9 and TRBJ2-1, with no clear D. The V gene's germline CDR1 is SGDLS and CDR2 YYNGEE. CDR3 length equals 13 residues. Between the trimmed V and J ends, which lost 4 bases and 5 bases, there was a span of 10 bases.

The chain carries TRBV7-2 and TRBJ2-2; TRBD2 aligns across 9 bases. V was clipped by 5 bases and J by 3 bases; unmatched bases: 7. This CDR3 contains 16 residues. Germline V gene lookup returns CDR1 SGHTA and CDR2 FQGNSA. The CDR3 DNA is TGTGCCAGCAGCCCCGGAGCGGGAGGATACACCGGGGAGCTGTTTTTT. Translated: CASSPGAGGYTGELFF.

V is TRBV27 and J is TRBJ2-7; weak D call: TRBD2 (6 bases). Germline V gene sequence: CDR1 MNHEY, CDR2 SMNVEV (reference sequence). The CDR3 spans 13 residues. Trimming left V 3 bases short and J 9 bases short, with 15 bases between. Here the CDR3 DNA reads TGTGCCAGCAGTTTGGGACCAACAGCGGGGCAGTACTTC. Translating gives CASSLGPTAGQYF.

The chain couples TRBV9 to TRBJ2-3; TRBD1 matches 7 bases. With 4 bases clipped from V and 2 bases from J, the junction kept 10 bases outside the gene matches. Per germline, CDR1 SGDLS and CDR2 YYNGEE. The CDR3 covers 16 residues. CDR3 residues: CASSLSTGASTDTQYF. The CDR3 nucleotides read TGTGCCAGCAGCCTTAGCACAGGGGCCTCCACAGATACGCAGTATTTT.

CDR3 amino acids: CASSLQVSYEQYF. In DNA, the CDR3 is TGTGCCAGCAGTTTACAGGTTTCCTACGAGCAGTACTTC. V gene TRBV28 combines with J gene TRBJ2-7; D not resolved. The CDR3 loop spans 13 amino acids. Trimming stripped 2 bases from V and 1 base from J, with 6 bases between. Germline loops: CDR1 MDHEN, CDR2 SYDVKM. Looking up the rest from reference TRBV28 and TRBJ2-7 gives the full variable domain: DVKVTQSSRYLVKRTGEKVFLECVQDMDHENMFWYRQDPGLGLRLIYFSYDVKMKEKGDIPEGYSVSREKKERFSLILESASTNQTSMYLCASSLQVSYEQYFGPGTRLTVT.

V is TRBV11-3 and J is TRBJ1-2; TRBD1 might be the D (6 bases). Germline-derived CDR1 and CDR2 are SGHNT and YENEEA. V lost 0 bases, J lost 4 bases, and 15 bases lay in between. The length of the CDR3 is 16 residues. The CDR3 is CASSLEGRGGVYGYTF. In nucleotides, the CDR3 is TGTGCCAGCAGCTTAGAAGGGCGGGGGGGCGTCTATGGCTACACCTTC. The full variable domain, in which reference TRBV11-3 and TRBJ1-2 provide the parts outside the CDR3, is EAGVVQSPRYKIIEKKQPVAFWCNPISGHNTLYWYLQNLGQGPELLIRYENEEAVDDSQLPKDRFSAERLKGVDSTLKIQPAELGDSAVYLCASSLEGRGGVYGYTFGSGTRLTVV.

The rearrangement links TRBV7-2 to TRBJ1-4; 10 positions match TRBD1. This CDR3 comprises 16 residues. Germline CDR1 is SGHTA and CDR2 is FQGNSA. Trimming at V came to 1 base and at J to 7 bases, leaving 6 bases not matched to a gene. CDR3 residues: CASSLGPGQGSEKLFF. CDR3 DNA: TGTGCCAGCAGCTTAGGGCCGGGACAGGGGAGTGAAAAACTGTTTTTT.

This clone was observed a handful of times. The CDR3, as DNA: TGTGCCAGCAGCTTGGTATTCAGGAACACTGAAGCTTTCTTT. Encoded protein: CASSLVFRNTEAFF. The J gene is TRBJ1-1, the V gene TRBV5-6; D is ambiguous. The CDR3 has 14 amino acids. The V end was cut by 0 bases, the J end by 1 base, with 7 bases between. Germline-derived CDR1 and CDR2 are SGHDT and YYEEEE.

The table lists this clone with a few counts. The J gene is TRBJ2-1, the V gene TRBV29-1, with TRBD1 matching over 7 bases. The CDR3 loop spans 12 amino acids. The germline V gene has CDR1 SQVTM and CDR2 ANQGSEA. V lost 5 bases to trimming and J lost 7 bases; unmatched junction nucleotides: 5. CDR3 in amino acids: CSVNRGGNEQFF. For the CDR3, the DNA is TGCAGCGTTAACAGGGGTGGGAATGAGCAGTTCTTC.

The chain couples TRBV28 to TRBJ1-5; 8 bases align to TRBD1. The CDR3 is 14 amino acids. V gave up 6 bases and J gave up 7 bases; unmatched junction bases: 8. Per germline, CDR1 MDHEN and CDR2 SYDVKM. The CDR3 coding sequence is TGTGCCAGCAGCCCCCCCACAGGGGGACAGCCCCAGCATTTT. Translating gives CASSPPTGGQPQHF.

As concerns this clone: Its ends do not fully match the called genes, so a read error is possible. The DNA for the CDR3 is TGTGCCAGCTCTCCACGCGTGCGTCCTACCTACGAGCAGTACTTC. This codes for CASSPRVRPTYEQYF. The chain couples TRBV18 to TRBJ2-7, with D uncertain. CDR3 length: 15 amino acids. Germline V gene lookup returns CDR1 KGHSH and CDR2 LQKENI.

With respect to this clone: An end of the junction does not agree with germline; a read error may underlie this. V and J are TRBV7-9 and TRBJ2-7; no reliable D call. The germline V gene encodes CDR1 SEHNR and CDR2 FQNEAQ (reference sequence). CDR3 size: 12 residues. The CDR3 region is CSSSLVPYEQYF. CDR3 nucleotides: TGTTCCAGCAGCTTAGTTCCTTACGAGCAGTACTTC.

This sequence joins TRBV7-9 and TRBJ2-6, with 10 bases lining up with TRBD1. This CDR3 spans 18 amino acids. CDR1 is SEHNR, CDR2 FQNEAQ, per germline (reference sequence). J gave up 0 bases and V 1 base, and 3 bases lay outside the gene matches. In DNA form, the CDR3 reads TGTGCCAGCAGCTTAGGGGGACAGGGGCTCTCTGGGGCCAACGTCCTGACTTTC. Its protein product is CASSLGGQGLSGANVLTF.

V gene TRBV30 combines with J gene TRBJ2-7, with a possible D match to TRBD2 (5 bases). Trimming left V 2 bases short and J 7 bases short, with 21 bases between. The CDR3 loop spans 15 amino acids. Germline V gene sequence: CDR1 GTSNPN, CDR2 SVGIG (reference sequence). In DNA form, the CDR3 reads TGTGCCTGGAGTCGTCCCCCCCGGGCCTCGGGAGAGCAGTACTTC. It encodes CAWSRPPRASGEQYF.